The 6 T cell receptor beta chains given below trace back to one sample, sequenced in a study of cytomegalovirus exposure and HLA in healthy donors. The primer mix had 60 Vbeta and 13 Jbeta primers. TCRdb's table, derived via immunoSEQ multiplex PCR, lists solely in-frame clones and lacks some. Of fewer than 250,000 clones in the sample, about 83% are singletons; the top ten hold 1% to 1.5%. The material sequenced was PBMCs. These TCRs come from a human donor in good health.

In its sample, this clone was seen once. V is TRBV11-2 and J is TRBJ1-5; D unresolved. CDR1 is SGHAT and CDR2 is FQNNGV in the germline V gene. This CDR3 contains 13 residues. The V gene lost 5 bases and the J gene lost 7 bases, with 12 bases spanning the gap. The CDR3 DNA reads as TGTGCCAGCAGCCGAGACATAATGCAGCCCCAGCATTTT. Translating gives CASSRDIMQPQHF.

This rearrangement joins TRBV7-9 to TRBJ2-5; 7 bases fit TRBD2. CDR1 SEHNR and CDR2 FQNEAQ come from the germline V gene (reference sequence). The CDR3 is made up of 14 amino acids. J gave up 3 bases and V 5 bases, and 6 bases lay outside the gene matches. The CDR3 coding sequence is TGTGCCAGCAGCAGACTAGCTTTCAAAGAGACCCAGTACTTC. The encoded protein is CASSRLAFKETQYF.

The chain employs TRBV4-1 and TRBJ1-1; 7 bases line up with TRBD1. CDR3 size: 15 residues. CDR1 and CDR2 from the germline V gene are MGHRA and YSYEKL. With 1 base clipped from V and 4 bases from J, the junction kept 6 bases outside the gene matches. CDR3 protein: CASSQGQGRFTEAFF. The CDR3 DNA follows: TGCGCCAGCAGCCAAGGACAGGGACGGTTCACTGAAGCTTTCTTT.

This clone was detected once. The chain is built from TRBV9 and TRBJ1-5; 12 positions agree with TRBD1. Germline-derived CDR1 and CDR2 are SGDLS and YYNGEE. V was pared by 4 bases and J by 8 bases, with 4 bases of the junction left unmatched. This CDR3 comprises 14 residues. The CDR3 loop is CASSSGTGGEPQHF. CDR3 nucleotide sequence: TGTGCCAGCAGCTCCGGGACAGGGGGCGAGCCCCAGCATTTT.

Written as DNA, the CDR3 is TGTGCCAGCAGCCGGGACTACGCTAGCACAGATACGCAGTATTTT. Translation: CASSRDYASTDTQYF. The chain is built from TRBV7-8 and TRBJ2-3; 7 bases map to TRBD2. This CDR3 spans 15 amino acids. The trim removed 5 bases at V and 0 bases at J, leaving 5 bases unmatched. Germline V CDR1 and CDR2: SGHVS, FQNEAQ.

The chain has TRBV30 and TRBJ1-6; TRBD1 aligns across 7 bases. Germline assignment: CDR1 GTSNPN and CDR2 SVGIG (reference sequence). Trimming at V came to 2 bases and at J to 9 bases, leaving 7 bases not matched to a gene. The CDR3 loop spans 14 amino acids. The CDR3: CAWSTGTEGSPLHF. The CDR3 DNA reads TGTGCCTGGAGTACGGGGACAGAGGGTTCACCCCTCCACTTT.